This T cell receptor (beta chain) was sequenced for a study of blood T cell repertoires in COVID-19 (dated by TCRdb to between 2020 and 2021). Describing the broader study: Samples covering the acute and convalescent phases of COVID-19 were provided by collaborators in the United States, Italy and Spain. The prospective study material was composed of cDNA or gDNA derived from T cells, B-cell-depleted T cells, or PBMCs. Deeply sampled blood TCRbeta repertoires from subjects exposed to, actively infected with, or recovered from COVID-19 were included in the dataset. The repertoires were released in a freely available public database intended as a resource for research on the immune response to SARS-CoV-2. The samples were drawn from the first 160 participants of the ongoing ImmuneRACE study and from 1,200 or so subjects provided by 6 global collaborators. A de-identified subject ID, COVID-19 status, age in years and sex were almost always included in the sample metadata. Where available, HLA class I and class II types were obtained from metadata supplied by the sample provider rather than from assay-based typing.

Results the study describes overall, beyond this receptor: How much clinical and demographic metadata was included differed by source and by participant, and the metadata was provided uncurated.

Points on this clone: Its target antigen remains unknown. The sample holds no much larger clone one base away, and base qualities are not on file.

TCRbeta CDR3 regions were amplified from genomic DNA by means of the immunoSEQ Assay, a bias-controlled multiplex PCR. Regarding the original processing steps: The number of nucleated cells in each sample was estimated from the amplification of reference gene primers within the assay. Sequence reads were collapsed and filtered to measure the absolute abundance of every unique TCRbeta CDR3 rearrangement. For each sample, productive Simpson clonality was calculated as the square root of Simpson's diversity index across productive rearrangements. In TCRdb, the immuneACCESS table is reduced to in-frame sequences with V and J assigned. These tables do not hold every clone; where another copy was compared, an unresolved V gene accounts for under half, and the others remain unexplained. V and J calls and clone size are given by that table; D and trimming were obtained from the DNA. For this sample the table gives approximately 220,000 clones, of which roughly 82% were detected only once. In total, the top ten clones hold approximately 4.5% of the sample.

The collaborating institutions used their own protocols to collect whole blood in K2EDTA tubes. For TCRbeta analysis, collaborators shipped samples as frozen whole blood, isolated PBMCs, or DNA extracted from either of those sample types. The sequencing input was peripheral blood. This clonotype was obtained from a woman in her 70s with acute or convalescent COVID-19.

The sequenced DNA is TGTGCCAGCAGCTTGGGTCAACTTCCTCAAGAGACCCAGTACTTC. Its translation reads: CASSLGQLPQETQYF. The sequence links TRBV5-6 to TRBJ2-5; there is no confident call for the D gene. V was cut back by 0 bases and J by 2 bases, leaving a gap of 11 bases between them. Sequences SGHDT (CDR1) and YYEEEE (CDR2) are obtained from the germline V gene. The CDR3 has 15 amino acids, counting the end cysteine and phenylalanine. CDR3 DNA only is kept here, 45 bases in frame from base 1. When the CDR3 is completed using the reference TRBV5-6 and TRBJ2-5 genes on either side, the full variable domain is DAGVTQSPTHLIKTRGQQVTLRCSPKSGHDTVSWYQQALGQGPQFIFQYYEEEERQRGNFPDRFSGHQFPNYSSELNVNALLLGDSALYLCASSLGQLPQETQYFGPGTRLLVL.